The clone carrying this T cell receptor beta chain was seen at least ten times. This entry is derived from a study of Graves' ophthalmopathy and Graves' hyperthyroidism. TCR beta CDR3 regions were amplified from RNA transcripts. First-round RT-PCR with HTBI primers preceded a second-round multiplex PCR. Via MiXCR, TCRdb re-called the multiplex PCR reads, giving one row per CDR3 protein. The table includes 1 million to 1.3 million distinct CDR3 sequences, less than 45% detected once. CDR1 DFQATT and CDR2 SNEGSKA come from the germline V gene (reference sequence). This CDR3 has 13 residues. V was pared by 3 bases and J by 1 base, with 9 bases between.

The receptor's source is an adult man with Graves' hyperthyroidism. The sample was peripheral blood or thyroid tissue (not recorded which). The genes are TRBV20-1 and TRBJ2-5, with D maybe TRBD2 (5 bases). The CDR3 DNA is TGCAGTGCTAGCCCTAGCCTCCAAGAGACCCAGTACTTC. It translates to CSASPSLQETQYF.